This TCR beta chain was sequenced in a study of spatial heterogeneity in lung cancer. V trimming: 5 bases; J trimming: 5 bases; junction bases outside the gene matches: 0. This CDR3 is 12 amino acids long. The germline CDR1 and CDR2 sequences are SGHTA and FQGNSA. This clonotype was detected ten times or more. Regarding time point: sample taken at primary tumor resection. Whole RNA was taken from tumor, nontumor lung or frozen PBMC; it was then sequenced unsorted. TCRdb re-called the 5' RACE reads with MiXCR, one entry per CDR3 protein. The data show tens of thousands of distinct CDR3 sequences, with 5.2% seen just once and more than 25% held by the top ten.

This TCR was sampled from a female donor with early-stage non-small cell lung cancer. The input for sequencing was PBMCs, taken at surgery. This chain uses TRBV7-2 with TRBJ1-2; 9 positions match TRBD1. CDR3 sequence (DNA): TGTGCCAGCAGCGGACAGGGGTATGGCTACACCTTC. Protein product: CASSGQGYGYTF.